The TCR beta chain described here comes from a study of T-cell memory formation after mild COVID-19. Unmatched junction bases numbered 4, after V lost 6 bases and J lost 7 bases. This CDR3 region has 13 residues. TCRdb redid the calling of the 5' RACE reads with MiXCR, one entry per CDR3 protein. Of about 290,000 distinct CDR3 sequences in the sample, approximately 16% were seen once. Sequencing was done on a sample of PBMCs or a T cell subset sorted from them (not recorded which). This receptor was identified in a man aged 18 to 35 who had mild COVID-19 (a few samples of this study predate the infection). Cell type and time point are not known. V is TRBV12-3 or TRBV12-4 and J is TRBJ2-1; the match to TRBD1 covers 9 bases. The CDR3 protein is CASSNRGRNEQFF. The CDR3, as DNA: TGTGCCAGCAGCAACAGGGGGCGGAATGAGCAGTTCTTC.